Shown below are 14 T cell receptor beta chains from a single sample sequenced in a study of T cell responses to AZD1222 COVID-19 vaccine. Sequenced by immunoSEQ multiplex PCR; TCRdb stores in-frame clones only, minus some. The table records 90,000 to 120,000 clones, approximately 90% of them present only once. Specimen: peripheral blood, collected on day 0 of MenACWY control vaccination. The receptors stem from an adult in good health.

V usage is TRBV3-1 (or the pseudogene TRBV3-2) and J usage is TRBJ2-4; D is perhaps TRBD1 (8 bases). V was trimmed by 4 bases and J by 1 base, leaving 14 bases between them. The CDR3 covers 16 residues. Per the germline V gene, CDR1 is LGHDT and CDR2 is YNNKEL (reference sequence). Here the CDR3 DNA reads TGTGCCAGCAGCCTAACAGGGGGGGTTGCCAAAAACATTCAGTACTTC. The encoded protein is CASSLTGGVAKNIQYF.

The DNA for the CDR3 is TGTGCCAGCAGTGGAGGACTAGCGGGGGGTACCGGGGAGCTGTTTTTT. Amino acid sequence: CASSGGLAGGTGELFF. The chain has TRBV2 and TRBJ2-2; 14 bases are shared with TRBD2. V lost 4 bases and J lost 5; bases outside the gene matches: 3. CDR3 length equals 16 residues. Germline V gives CDR1 SNHLY, CDR2 FYNNEI.

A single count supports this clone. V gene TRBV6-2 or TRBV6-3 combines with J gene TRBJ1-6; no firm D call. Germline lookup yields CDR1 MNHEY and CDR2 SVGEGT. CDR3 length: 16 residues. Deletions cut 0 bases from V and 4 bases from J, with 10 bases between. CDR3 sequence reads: CASSYSRAPYNSPLHF. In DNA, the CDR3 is TGTGCCAGCAGTTACTCTCGAGCACCATATAATTCACCCCTCCACTTT.

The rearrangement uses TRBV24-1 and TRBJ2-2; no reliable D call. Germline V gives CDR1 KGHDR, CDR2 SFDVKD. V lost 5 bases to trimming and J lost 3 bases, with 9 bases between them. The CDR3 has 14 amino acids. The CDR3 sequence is CATSASLYTGELFF. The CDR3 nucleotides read TGTGCCACCAGTGCCTCGTTATACACCGGGGAGCTGTTTTTT.

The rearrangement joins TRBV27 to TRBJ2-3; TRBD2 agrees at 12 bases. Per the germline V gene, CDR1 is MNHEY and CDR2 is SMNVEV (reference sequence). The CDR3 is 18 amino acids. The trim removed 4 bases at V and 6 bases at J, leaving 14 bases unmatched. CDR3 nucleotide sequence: TGTGCCAGCAGTTCCCCAGGACTAGCGGGGACAATGAGGGATACGCAGTATTTT. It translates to CASSSPGLAGTMRDTQYF.

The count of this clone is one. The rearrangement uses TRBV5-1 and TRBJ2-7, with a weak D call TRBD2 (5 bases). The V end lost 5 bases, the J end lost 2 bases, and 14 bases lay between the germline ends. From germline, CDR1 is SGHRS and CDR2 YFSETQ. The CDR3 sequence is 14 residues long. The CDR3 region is CASRFGSGTYEQYF. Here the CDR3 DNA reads TGCGCCAGCAGATTTGGATCGGGGACCTACGAGCAGTACTTC.

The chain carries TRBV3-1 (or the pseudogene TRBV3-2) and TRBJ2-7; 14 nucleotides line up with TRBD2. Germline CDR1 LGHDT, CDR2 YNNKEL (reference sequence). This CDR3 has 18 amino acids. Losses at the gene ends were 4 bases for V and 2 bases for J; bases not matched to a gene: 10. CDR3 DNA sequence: TGTGCCAGCAGCCCCCTGACTAGCGGGGGGGCAGTTACCTACGAGCAGTACTTC. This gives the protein CASSPLTSGGAVTYEQYF.

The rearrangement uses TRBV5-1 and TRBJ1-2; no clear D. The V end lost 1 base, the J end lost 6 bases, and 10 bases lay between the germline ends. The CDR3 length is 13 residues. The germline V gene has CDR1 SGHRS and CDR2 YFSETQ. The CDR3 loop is CASSLSGVDGYTF. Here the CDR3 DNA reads TGCGCCAGCAGCTTGTCCGGCGTAGATGGCTACACCTTC.

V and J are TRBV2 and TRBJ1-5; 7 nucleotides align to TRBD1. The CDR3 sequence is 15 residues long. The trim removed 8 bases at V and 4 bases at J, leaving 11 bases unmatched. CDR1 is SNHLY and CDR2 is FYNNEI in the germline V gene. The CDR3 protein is CASGAGGKENQPQHF. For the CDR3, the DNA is TGTGCCAGCGGGGCAGGGGGTAAAGAAAATCAGCCCCAGCATTTT.

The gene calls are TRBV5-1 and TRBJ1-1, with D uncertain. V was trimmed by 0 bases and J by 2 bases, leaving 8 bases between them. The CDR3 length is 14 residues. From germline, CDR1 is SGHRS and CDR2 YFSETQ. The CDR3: CASSLGGSNTEAFF. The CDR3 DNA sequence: TGCGCCAGCAGCTTGGGTGGGAGTAACACTGAAGCTTTCTTT.

The CDR3 sequence is CASSPGWGSNQPQHF. The CDR3 bases are TGTGCCAGCAGTCCCGGATGGGGTAGCAATCAGCCCCAGCATTTT. The chain employs TRBV6-5 and TRBJ1-5, with unresolved D. Germline V gives CDR1 MNHEY, CDR2 SVGAGI. V was pared by 5 bases and J by 0 bases, with 11 bases between. The length of the CDR3 is 15 residues.

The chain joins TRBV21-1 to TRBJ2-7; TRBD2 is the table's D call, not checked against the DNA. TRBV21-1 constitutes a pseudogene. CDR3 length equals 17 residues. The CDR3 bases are TGTGCCAGCAGCAAACCCGAATCTGGAGGGAAGGTTAACGAGCAGTACTTC. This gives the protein CASSKPESGGKVNEQYF.

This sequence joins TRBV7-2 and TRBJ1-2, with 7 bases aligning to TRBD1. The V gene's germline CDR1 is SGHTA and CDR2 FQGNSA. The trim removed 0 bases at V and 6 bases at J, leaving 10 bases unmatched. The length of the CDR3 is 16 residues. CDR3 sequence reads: CASSLAPTGAGHGYTF. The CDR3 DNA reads TGTGCCAGCAGCTTAGCACCCACAGGGGCGGGGCATGGCTACACCTTC.

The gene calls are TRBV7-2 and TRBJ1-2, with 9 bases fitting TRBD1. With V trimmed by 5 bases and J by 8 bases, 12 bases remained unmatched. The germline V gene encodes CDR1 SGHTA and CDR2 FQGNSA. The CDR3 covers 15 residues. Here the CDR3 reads CASSEGGDRVDGYTF. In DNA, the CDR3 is TGTGCCAGCAGCGAGGGGGGGGACAGGGTAGACGGCTACACCTTC.